This T cell receptor (beta chain) was sequenced for a study of cytomegalovirus exposure and HLA in healthy donors. This CDR3 spans 15 amino acids. Germline V gives CDR1 MDHEN, CDR2 SYDVKM. Trimming at V came to 6 bases and at J to 7 bases, leaving 12 bases not matched to a gene. Clones were sequenced by immunoSEQ multiplex PCR, and TCRdb holds only the in-frame ones, with some missing. The sample shows about 73,000 clones, 85% to 95% of them seen only once. This chain connects TRBV28 to TRBJ2-1; TRBD1 matches at 7 bases. Sequencing was performed on PBMCs. This receptor was taken from a man younger than 30 in good health and CMV-seronegative. Here the CDR3 DNA reads TGTGCCAGCAGGGTAGACAGGGCTGAGTGGAATGAGCAGTTCTTC. Translation: CASRVDRAEWNEQFF.